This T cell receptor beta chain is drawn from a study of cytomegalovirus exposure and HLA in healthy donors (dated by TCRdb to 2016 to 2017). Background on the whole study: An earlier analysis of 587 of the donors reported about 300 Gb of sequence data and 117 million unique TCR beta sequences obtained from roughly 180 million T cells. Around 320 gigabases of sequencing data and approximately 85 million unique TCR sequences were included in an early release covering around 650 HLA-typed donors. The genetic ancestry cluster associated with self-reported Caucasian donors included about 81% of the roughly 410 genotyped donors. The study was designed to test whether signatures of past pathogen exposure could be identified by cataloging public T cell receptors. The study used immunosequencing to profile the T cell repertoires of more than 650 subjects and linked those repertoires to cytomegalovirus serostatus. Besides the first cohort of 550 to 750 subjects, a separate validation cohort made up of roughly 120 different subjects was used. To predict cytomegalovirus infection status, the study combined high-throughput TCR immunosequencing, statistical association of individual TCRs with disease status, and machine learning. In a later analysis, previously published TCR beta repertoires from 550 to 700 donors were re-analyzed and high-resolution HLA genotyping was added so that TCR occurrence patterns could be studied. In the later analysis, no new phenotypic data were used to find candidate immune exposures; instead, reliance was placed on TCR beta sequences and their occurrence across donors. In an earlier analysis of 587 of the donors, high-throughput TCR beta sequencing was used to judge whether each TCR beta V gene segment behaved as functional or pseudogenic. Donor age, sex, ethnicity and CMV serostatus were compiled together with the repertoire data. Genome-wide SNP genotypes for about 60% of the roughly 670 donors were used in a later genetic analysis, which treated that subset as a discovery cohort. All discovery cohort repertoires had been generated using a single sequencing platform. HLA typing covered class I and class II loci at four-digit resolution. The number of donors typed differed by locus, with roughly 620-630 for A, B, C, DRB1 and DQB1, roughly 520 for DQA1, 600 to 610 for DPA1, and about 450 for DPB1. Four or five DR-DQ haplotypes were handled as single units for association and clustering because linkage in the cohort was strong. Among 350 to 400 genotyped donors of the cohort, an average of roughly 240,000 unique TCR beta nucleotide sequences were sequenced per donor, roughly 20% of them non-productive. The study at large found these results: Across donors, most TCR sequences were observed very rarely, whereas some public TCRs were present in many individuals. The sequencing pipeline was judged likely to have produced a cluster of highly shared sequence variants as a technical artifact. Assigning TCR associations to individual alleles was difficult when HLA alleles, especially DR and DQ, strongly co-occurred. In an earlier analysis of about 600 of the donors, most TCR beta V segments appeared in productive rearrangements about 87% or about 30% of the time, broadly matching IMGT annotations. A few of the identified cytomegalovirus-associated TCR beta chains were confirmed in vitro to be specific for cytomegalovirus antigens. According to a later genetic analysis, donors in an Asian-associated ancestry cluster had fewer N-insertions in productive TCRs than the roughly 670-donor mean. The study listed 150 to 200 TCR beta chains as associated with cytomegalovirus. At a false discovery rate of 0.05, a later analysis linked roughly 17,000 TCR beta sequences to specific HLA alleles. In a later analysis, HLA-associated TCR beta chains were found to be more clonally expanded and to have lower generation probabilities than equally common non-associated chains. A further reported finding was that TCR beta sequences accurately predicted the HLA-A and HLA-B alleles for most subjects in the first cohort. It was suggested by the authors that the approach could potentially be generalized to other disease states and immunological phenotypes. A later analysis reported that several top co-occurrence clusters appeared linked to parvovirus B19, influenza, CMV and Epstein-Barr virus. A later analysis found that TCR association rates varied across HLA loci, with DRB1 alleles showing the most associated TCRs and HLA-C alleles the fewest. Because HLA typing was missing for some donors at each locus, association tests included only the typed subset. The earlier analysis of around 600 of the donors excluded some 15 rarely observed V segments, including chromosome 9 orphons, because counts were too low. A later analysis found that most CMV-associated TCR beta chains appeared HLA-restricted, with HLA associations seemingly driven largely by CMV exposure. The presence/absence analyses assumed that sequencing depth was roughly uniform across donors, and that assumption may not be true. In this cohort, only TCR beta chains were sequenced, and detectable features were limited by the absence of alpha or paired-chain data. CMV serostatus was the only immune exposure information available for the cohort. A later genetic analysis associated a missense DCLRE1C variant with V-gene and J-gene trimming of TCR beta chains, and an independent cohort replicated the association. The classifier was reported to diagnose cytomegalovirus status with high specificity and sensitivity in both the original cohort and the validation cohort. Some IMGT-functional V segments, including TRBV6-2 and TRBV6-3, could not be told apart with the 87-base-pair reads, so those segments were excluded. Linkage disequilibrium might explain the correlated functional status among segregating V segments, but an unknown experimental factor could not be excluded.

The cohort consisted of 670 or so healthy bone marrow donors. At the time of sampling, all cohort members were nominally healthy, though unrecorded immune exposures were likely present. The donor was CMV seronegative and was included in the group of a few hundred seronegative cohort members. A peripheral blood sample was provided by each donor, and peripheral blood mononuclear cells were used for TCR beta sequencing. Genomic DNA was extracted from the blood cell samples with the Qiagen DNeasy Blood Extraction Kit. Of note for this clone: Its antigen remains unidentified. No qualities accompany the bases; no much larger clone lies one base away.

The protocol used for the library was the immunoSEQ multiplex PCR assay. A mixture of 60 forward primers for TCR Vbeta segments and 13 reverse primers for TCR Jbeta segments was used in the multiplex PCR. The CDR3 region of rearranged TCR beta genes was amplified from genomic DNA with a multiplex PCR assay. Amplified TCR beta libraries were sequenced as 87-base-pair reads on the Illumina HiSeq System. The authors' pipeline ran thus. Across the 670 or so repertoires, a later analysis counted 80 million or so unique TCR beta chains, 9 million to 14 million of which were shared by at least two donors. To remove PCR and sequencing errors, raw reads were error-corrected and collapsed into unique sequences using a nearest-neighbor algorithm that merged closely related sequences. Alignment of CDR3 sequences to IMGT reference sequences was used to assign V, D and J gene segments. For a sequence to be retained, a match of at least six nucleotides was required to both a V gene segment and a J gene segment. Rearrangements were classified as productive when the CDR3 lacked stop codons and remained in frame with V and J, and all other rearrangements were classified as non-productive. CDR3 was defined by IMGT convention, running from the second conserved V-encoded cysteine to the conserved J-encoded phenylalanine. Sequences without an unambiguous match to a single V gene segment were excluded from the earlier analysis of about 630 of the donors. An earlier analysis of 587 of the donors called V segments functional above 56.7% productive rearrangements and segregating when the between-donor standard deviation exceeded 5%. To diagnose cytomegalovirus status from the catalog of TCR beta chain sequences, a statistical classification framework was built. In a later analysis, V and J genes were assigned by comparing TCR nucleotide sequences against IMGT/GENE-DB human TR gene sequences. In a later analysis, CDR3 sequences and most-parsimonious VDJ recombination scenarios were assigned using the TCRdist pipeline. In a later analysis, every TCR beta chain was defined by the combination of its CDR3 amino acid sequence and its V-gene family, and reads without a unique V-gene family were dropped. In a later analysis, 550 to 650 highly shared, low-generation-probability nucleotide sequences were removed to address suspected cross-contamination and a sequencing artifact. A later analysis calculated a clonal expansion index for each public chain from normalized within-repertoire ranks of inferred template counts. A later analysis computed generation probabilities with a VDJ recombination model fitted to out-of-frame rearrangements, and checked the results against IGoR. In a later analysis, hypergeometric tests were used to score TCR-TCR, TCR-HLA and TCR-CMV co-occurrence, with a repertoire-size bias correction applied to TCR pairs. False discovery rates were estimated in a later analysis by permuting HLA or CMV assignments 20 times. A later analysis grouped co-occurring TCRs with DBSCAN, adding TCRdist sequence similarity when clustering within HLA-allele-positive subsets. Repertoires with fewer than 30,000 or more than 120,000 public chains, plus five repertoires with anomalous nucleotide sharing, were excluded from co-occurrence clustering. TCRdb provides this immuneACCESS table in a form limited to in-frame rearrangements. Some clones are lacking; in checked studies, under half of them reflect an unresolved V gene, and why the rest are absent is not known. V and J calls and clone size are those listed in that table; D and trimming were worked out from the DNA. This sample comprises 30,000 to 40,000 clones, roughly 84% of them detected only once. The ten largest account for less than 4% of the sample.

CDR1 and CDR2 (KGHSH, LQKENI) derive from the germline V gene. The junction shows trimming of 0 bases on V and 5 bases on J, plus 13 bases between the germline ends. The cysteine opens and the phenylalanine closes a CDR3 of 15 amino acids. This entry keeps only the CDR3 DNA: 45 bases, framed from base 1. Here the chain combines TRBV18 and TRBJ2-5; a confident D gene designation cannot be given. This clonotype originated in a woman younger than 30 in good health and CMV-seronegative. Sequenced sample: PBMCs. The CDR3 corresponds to CASSPPPFLEETQYF. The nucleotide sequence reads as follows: TGTGCCAGCTCACCACCGCCGTTTTTAGAGGAGACCCAGTACTTC.